The 11 T cell receptor beta chains below were found in one sample sequenced in a study of blood T cell repertoires in COVID-19. TCRdb's copy holds only in-frame clones and misses some; the assay was immunoSEQ multiplex PCR. This sample has some 200,000 clones, with 75% to 90% found just once. Material for sequencing was PBMCs or T cells enriched from blood (not recorded which). The source is a woman aged 18-29 years in a cohort exposed to, infected with or recovered from COVID-19 (not recorded which).

This clone was counted a single time. This chain joins TRBV28 and TRBJ1-1; 7 nucleotides agree with TRBD1. The CDR3 totals 15 residues. CDR1 and CDR2 from the germline V gene are MDHEN and SYDVKM. Trimming removed 4 bases from V and 3 bases from J; junction bases left unmatched: 8. The CDR3 region has the DNA TGTGCCAGCAGTTACAACAGGGGTGGGGACACTGAAGCTTTCTTT. Amino acids: CASSYNRGGDTEAFF. Full variable domain (missing parts from reference TRBV28 and TRBJ1-1): DVKVTQSSRYLVKRTGEKVFLECVQDMDHENMFWYRQDPGLGLRLIYFSYDVKMKEKGDIPEGYSVSREKKERFSLILESASTNQTSMYLCASSYNRGGDTEAFFGQGTRLTVV.

The J gene is TRBJ2-1, the V gene TRBV24-1, with 12 bases aligning to TRBD2. The CDR3 has 23 amino acids. Germline CDR1 and CDR2: KGHDR and SFDVKD. With V trimmed by 4 bases and J by 6 bases, 27 bases remained unmatched. This chain's CDR3 is CATSEPTGGRTSGTSEGLNEQFF. In DNA form, the CDR3 reads TGTGCCACCAGTGAGCCTACGGGAGGAAGGACTAGCGGGACATCGGAGGGCCTCAATGAGCAGTTCTTC.

This sequence joins TRBV28 and TRBJ2-5; TRBD2 is a possible D gene (6 bases). V was pared by 4 bases and J by 0 bases, with 12 bases between. From germline, CDR1 is MDHEN and CDR2 SYDVKM. The length of the CDR3 is 15 residues. The CDR3 loop is CASSSGGVNQETQYF. The CDR3 DNA reads TGTGCCAGCAGTTCCGGCGGGGTTAACCAAGAGACCCAGTACTTC. Full variable domain (missing parts from reference TRBV28 and TRBJ2-5): DVKVTQSSRYLVKRTGEKVFLECVQDMDHENMFWYRQDPGLGLRLIYFSYDVKMKEKGDIPEGYSVSREKKERFSLILESASTNQTSMYLCASSSGGVNQETQYFGPGTRLLVL.

This clone was counted many times. V gene TRBV19 combines with J gene TRBJ2-3; 9 bases agree with TRBD2. CDR1 and CDR2 (germline): LNHDA, SQIVND (reference sequence). V shed 0 bases and J 2 bases; nucleotides not matched to a gene: 6. The CDR3 spans 17 residues. This CDR3 is CASSIDTSGFNTDTQYF. In DNA, the CDR3 is TGTGCCAGTAGTATAGACACTAGCGGGTTCAACACAGATACGCAGTATTTT.

The chain couples TRBV11-2 to TRBJ1-4, with D possibly being TRBD1 (5 bases). V shed 4 bases and J shed 8 bases, with 17 bases lying between them. CDR1 is SGHAT and CDR2 is FQNNGV in the germline V gene. This CDR3 region has 15 residues. The CDR3 is CASSSDGSGYEKLFF. Written as DNA, the CDR3 is TGTGCCAGCAGCTCAGATGGGTCAGGGTACGAAAAACTGTTTTTT. The variable domain in full, completed from reference TRBV11-2 and TRBJ1-4, reads EAGVAQSPRYKIIEKRQSVAFWCNPISGHATLYWYQQILGQGPKLLIQFQNNGVVDDSQLPKDRFSAERLKGVDSTLKIQPAKLEDSAVYLCASSSDGSGYEKLFFGSGTQLSVL.

The chain combines TRBV6-5 with TRBJ1-3; 9 positions match TRBD1. The CDR3 loop spans 12 amino acids. Germline V gene lookup returns CDR1 MNHEY and CDR2 SVGAGI. J gave up 8 bases and V 10 bases, and 6 bases lay outside the gene matches. The CDR3 reads CATTDRGDTIYF. CDR3 DNA sequence: TGTGCCACCACAGACAGGGGGGACACCATATATTTT.

CDR3: CASRLQGPSNQPQHF. CDR3 nucleotides: TGTGCCAGCAGGCTCCAGGGTCCTTCCAATCAGCCCCAGCATTTT. The chain links TRBV28 to TRBJ1-5, with a weak D call TRBD1 (5 bases). The CDR3 runs to 15 residues. Germline V gene sequence: CDR1 MDHEN, CDR2 SYDVKM. Trimming removed 6 bases from V and 3 bases from J, with 15 bases in between.

The J gene is TRBJ2-7, the V gene TRBV29-1; 8 bases align to TRBD1. This CDR3 contains 14 residues. Germline V CDR1 and CDR2: SQVTM, ANQGSEA. The J segment lost 0 bases and the V segment lost 0 bases, leaving 1 base of the junction unmatched. Here the CDR3 reads CSVEEDRASYEQYF. The CDR3 nucleotides read TGCAGCGTTGAAGAGGACAGGGCCTCCTACGAGCAGTACTTC.

The genes are TRBV7-9 and TRBJ2-3, with a possible D match to TRBD2 (5 bases). Per the germline V gene, CDR1 is SEHNR and CDR2 is FQNEAQ (reference sequence). Trimming shortened V by 7 bases and J by 0 bases, and 11 bases separated the two germline ends. CDR3 length: 14 amino acids. The CDR3 loop reads CASTPGVSTDTQYF. The CDR3 nucleotides are TGTGCCAGCACCCCCGGGGTGAGCACAGATACGCAGTATTTT.

The chain is built from TRBV9 and TRBJ2-3; 10 nucleotides match TRBD2. Trimming took 4 bases from V and 3 from J; bases not matched to a gene: 8. This CDR3 spans 16 amino acids. Per the germline V gene, CDR1 is SGDLS and CDR2 is YYNGEE. Here the CDR3 DNA reads TGTGCCAGCAGCCCAGTGAGTAGCGGGGGGACAGATACGCAGTATTTT. Translation gives CASSPVSSGGTDTQYF.

In regard to this clone: One end of the junction fails to match germline, which may point to a read error. This rearrangement joins TRBV2 to TRBJ2-7, with TRBD1 identical over 8 bases. The CDR3 extends over 13 amino acids. In germline, CDR1 is SNHLY, CDR2 FYNNEI. CDR3 sequence (DNA): TGTGCCAGCAGCGATAATACAGGGGGTTACGAGCTCTTC. Its protein product is CASSDNTGGYELF.